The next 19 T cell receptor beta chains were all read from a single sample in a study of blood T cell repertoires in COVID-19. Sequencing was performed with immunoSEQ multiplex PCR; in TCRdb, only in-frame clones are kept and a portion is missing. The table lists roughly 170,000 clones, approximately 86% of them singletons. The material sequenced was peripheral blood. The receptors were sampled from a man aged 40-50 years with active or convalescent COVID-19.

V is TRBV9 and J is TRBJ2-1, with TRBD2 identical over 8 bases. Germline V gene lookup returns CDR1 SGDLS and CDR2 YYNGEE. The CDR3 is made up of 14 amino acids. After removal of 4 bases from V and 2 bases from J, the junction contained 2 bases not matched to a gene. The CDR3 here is CASSPGGAYNEQFF. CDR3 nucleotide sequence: TGTGCCAGCAGCCCGGGGGGGGCCTACAATGAGCAGTTCTTC.

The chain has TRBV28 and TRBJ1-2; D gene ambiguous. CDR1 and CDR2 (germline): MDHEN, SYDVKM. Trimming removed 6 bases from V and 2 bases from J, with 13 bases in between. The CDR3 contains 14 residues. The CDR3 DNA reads TGTGCCAGCAGCCAACATGGAGGGAACTATGGCTACACCTTC. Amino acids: CASSQHGGNYGYTF.

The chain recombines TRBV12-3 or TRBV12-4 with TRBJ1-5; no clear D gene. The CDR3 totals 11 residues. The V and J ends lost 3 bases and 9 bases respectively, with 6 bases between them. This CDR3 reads CASSFEGPQHF. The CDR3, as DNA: TGTGCCAGCAGTTTCGAGGGGCCCCAGCATTTT.

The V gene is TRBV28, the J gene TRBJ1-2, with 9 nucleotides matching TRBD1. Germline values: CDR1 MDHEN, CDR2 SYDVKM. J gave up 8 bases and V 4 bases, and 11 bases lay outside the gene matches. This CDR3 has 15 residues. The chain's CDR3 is CASSSQSGTGSGYTF. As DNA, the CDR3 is TGTGCCAGCAGTTCACAATCCGGGACAGGGAGCGGCTACACCTTC.

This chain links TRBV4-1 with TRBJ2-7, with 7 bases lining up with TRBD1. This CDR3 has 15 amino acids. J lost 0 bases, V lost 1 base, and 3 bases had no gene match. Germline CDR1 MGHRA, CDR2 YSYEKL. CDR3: CASSQGPGGSYEQYF. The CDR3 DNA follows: TGCGCCAGCAGCCAAGGGCCAGGGGGCTCCTACGAGCAGTACTTC.

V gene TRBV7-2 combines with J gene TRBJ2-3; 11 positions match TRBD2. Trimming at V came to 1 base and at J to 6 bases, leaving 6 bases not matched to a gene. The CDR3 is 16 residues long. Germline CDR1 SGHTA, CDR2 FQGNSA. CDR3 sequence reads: CASSLGLSGGADTQYF. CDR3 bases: TGTGCCAGCAGCTTAGGGCTTAGCGGGGGGGCCGATACGCAGTATTTT.

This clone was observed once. CDR3 coding DNA: TGTGCCAGCAGGCTAAGCTATGGCTACACCTTC. It specifies CASRLSYGYTF. The chain has TRBV12-3 or TRBV12-4 and TRBJ1-2; no reliable D call. Trimming cost V 6 bases and J 4 bases, with 6 bases left between them. CDR3 length: 11 amino acids.

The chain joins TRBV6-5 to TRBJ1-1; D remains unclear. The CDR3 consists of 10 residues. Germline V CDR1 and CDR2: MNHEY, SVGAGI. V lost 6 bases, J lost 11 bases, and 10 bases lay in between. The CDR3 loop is CASSRGDAFF. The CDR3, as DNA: TGTGCCAGCAGCCGGGGAGATGCTTTCTTT.

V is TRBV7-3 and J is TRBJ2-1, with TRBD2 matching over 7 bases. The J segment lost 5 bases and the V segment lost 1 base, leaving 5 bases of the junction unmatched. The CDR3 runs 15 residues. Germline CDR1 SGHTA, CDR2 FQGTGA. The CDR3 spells CASSLMAGEHNEQFF. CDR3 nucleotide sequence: TGTGCCAGCAGCTTAATGGCGGGAGAACACAATGAGCAGTTCTTC.

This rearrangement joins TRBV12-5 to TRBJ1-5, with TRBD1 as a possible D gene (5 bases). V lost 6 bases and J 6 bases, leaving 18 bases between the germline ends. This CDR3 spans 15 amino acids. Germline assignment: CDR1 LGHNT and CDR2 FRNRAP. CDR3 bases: TGTGCTAGTGGCTTCGACCAGGGTATCGGTCAGCCCCAGCATTTT. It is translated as CASGFDQGIGQPQHF.

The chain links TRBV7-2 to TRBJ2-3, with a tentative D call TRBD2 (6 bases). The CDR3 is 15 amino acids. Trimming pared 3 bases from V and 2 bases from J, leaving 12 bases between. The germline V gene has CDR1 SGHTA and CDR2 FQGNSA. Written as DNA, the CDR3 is TGTGCCAGCAGCTTCTCGGGACTGTTCACAGATACGCAGTATTTT. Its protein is CASSFSGLFTDTQYF.

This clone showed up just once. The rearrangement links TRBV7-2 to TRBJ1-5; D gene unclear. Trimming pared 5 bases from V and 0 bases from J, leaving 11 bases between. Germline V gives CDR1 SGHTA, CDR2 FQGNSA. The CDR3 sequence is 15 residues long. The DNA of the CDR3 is TGTGCCAGCAGCCTTTGGGCAGATAGCAATCAGCCCCAGCATTTT. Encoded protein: CASSLWADSNQPQHF.

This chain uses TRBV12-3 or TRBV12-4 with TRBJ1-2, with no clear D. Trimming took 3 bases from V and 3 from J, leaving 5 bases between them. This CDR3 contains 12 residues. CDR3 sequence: CASSLAHYGYTF. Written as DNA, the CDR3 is TGTGCCAGCAGTTTGGCACACTATGGCTACACCTTC.

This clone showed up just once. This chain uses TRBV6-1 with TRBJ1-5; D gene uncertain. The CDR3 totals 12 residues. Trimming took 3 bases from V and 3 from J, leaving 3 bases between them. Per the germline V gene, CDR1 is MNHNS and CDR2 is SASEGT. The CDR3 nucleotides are TGTGCCAGCAGTGATTACAATCAGCCCCAGCATTTT. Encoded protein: CASSDYNQPQHF.

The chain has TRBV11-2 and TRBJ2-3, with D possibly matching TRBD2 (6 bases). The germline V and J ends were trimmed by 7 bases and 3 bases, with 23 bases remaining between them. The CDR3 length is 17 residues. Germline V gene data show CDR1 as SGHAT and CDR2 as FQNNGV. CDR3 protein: CASIPSGWGVVTDTQYF. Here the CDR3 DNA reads TGTGCCAGCATCCCGAGCGGGTGGGGGGTGGTGACAGATACGCAGTATTTT.

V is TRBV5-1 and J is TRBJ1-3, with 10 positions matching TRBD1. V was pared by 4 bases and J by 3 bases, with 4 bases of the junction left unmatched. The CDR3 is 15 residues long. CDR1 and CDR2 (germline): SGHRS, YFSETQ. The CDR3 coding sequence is TGCGCCAGCAGCGACGGGACAGGGGATGGAAACACCATATATTTT. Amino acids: CASSDGTGDGNTIYF.

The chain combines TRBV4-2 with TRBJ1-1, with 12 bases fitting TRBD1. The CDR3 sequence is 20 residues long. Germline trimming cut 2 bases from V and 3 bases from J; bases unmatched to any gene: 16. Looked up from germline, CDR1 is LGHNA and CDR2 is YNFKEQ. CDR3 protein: CASSQMGTGGLPVPDTEAFF. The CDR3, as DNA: TGTGCCAGCAGCCAAATGGGGACAGGGGGCCTCCCCGTGCCTGACACTGAAGCTTTCTTT.

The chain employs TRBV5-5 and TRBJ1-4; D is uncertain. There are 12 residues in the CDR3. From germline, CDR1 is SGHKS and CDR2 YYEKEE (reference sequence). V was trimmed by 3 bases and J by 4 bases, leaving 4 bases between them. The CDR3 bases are TGTGCCAGCAGCTCGTTTAATGAAAAACTGTTTTTT. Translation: CASSSFNEKLFF.

Written as DNA, the CDR3 is TGTGCCAGCAACTCAGGTAGGGGCACTGAAGCTTTCTTT. As protein: CASNSGRGTEAFF. The V call is TRBV12-3 or TRBV12-4, the J call TRBJ1-1; D perhaps matches TRBD1 (5 bases). The V gene lost 7 bases and the J gene lost 4 bases, with 13 bases spanning the gap. The CDR3 has 13 residues.